This passage covers 22 T cell receptor beta chains from one sample sequenced in a study of blood T cells in healthy people across ages. A sample-barcoded 5' primer and a J-beta primer mix were used in a second PCR of roughly 6 to 11 cycles. TCRdb passed the 5' RACE reads through MiXCR, listing each CDR3 protein once. There are roughly 680,000 distinct CDR3 sequences in the sample; 49% occur only once, and about 32% lies in the top ten. The specimen was blood. These receptors all stem from a woman aged 55 to 70 in good health.

As regards this clonotype: The junction differs from germline at one of its ends, possibly a read error. The chain carries TRBV29-1 and TRBJ2-5, with unresolved D. The CDR3 is made up of 13 amino acids. Per the germline V gene, CDR1 is SQVTM and CDR2 is ANQGSEA. The CDR3 DNA reads as TGCAGCGTCGCTGAAGTACGTCAAGAGGCCCAGTACTTC. This encodes CSVAEVRQEAQYF.

In regard to this clonotype: Relative to the germline gene, one junction end is altered; a read error may explain this. The chain recombines TRBV18 with TRBJ2-7; 7 positions match TRBD1. The V gene's germline CDR1 is KGHSH and CDR2 LQKENI. This CDR3 comprises 15 residues. This CDR3 is CASSPPGGEAYEQYF. In DNA form, the CDR3 reads TGTGCCAGCTCGCCACCAGGGGGTGAGGCCTACGAGCAGTACTTC. Using reference TRBV18 and TRBJ2-7 for the parts outside the CDR3, the full variable domain is NAGVMQNPRHLVRRRGQEARLRCSPMKGHSHVYWYRQLPEEGLKFMVYLQKENIIDESGMPKERFSAEFPKEGPSILRIQQVVRGDSAAYFCASSPPGGEAYEQYFGPGTRLTVT.

This chain links TRBV3-1 with TRBJ1-2; a possible D gene is TRBD1 (6 bases). Deletions cut 2 bases from V and 4 bases from J, with 17 bases between. The CDR3 extends over 16 amino acids. Germline V gene lookup returns CDR1 LGHDT and CDR2 YNNKEL (reference sequence). Here the CDR3 DNA reads TGTGCCAGCAGCCAAAGACCGGGGGCCGGGCCCTATGGCTACACCTTC. Translated, it gives CASSQRPGAGPYGYTF.

This clonotype was seen more than once but under ten times. The chain recombines TRBV4-2 with TRBJ1-6, with D perhaps matching TRBD1 (6 bases). V lost 1 base to trimming and J lost 9 bases, with 19 bases between them. This CDR3 has 17 residues. Per the germline V gene, CDR1 is LGHNA and CDR2 is YNFKEQ. The CDR3 is CASSQGVPGALGSPLHF. In DNA, the CDR3 is TGTGCCAGCAGCCAAGGAGTACCGGGGGCGCTCGGTTCACCCCTCCACTTT.

This clonotype was recorded at least ten times. The chain has TRBV4-3 and TRBJ1-1; perhaps TRBD1 as D (5 bases). The V end was cut by 2 bases, the J end by 2 bases, with 6 bases between. This CDR3 comprises 13 residues. Germline lookup yields CDR1 LGHNA and CDR2 YSLEER. CDR3 region: CASSQTGNTEAFF. As DNA, the CDR3 is TGCGCCAGCAGCCAAACAGGTAACACTGAAGCTTTCTTT.

The CDR3 is CASSPIRGAWETQYF. For the CDR3, the DNA is TGTGCCAGCAGCCCCATTCGGGGGGCGTGGGAGACCCAGTACTTC. The chain uses TRBV11-2 and TRBJ2-5; D possibly corresponds to TRBD2 (7 bases). Trimming stripped 5 bases from V and 5 bases from J, with 18 bases between. This CDR3 spans 15 amino acids. CDR1 is SGHAT, CDR2 FQNNGV, per germline.

This clonotype has only a few counts. V and J are TRBV6-6 and TRBJ2-6; 8 bases match TRBD1. After removal of 7 bases from V and 2 bases from J, the junction contained 7 bases not matched to a gene. The CDR3 extends over 16 amino acids. Germline CDR1 MNHNY, CDR2 SVGAGI (reference sequence). The CDR3 spells CASTGQGYAGANVLTF. The CDR3 DNA reads TGTGCCAGCACTGGACAGGGATATGCTGGGGCCAACGTCCTGACTTTC.

This chain joins TRBV13 and TRBJ1-1; TRBD1 agrees at 9 bases. Germline V gives CDR1 PRHDT, CDR2 FYEKMQ (reference sequence). The CDR3 loop spans 17 amino acids. The ends lost 3 bases at V and 4 bases at J; junction bases unmatched: 12. CDR3 coding DNA: TGTGCCAGCAGCTTCCGGACAGGGGATGACCGCAGCACTGAAGCTTTCTTT. Translation: CASSFRTGDDRSTEAFF.

This clonotype was picked up a small number of times. The rearrangement links TRBV20-1 to TRBJ2-3, with D unresolved. The CDR3 has 12 residues. V was pared by 3 bases and J by 1 base, with 5 bases between. Germline assignment: CDR1 DFQATT and CDR2 SNEGSKA (reference sequence). CDR3 sequence reads: CSASTGTDTQYF. The CDR3 nucleotides are TGCAGTGCTAGTACTGGCACAGATACGCAGTATTTT.

This clonotype has a handful of counts. The chain links TRBV20-1 to TRBJ2-3, with a possible D match to TRBD2 (5 bases). The CDR3 contains 16 residues. Germline V gives CDR1 DFQATT, CDR2 SNEGSKA (reference sequence). Deletions cut 0 bases from V and 3 bases from J, with 16 bases between. Written as DNA, the CDR3 is TGCAGTGCTAGAGATGGGCGGGCCCGGAGTACAGATACGCAGTATTTT. It encodes CSARDGRARSTDTQYF.

CDR3 sequence reads: CASTPDRISPLHF. CDR3 in DNA: TGTGCCAGCACCCCGGACAGGATTTCACCCCTCCACTTT. The chain has TRBV27 and TRBJ1-6, with 7 bases aligning to TRBD1. After removal of 7 bases from V and 9 bases from J, the junction contained 6 bases not matched to a gene. CDR1 is MNHEY and CDR2 is SMNVEV in the germline V gene (reference sequence). CDR3 length: 13 residues.

This clonotype was seen more than once but under ten times. The chain employs TRBV5-1 and TRBJ2-3; tentatively, D is TRBD2 (6 bases). V lost 1 base to trimming and J lost 6 bases, with 18 bases between them. In germline, CDR1 is SGHRS, CDR2 YFSETQ. The CDR3 loop spans 16 amino acids. The CDR3 sequence is CASSLSGTGTWDTQYF. The CDR3 nucleotides are TGCGCCAGCAGCTTGTCCGGGACGGGGACTTGGGATACGCAGTATTTT.

The CDR3, as DNA: TGCGCCAGCAGCAAGGACACTAGCGGGAGCAATGAGCAGTTCTTC. Its translation: CASSKDTSGSNEQFF. V usage is TRBV5-1 and J usage is TRBJ2-1, with 11 bases that match TRBD2. Losses at the gene ends were 4 bases for V and 6 bases for J; bases not matched to a gene: 6. Germline V gene sequence: CDR1 SGHRS, CDR2 YFSETQ. The CDR3 covers 15 residues.

The chain carries TRBV4-1 and TRBJ2-7, with 12 nucleotides matching TRBD2. CDR1 is MGHRA, CDR2 YSYEKL, per germline. The CDR3 length is 15 residues. J lost 1 base, V lost 3 bases, and 1 base had no gene match. The CDR3 bases are TGCGCCAGCAGCCAGACTAGCGGGAGATCCTACGAGCAGTACTTC. Its translation: CASSQTSGRSYEQYF.

This clonotype was recorded only once. This chain connects TRBV7-2 to TRBJ2-1, with D possibly TRBD2 on 5 matching bases. From germline, CDR1 is SGHTA and CDR2 FQGNSA. CDR3 length: 14 residues. The ends were cut back, 1 base at V and 3 bases at J, with 7 bases in the middle. The DNA for the CDR3 is TGTGCCAGCAGCTTAGAAACTAGCTACAATGAGCAGTTCTTC. Translating gives CASSLETSYNEQFF. Looking up the rest from reference TRBV7-2 and TRBJ2-1 gives the full variable domain: GAGVSQSPSNKVTEKGKDVELRCDPISGHTALYWYRQSLGQGLEFLIYFQGNSAPDKSGLPSDRFSAERTGGSVSTLTIQRTQQEDSAVYLCASSLETSYNEQFFGPGTRLTVL.

With regard to this clonotype: One junction end disagrees with the germline gene, perhaps due to a read error. V usage is TRBV3-1 and J usage is TRBJ2-5; D remains unclear. CDR3 size: 14 residues. Germline V CDR1 and CDR2: LGHDT, YNNKEL (reference sequence). The CDR3 spells CACSQASSYNEQYF. The CDR3 DNA reads as TGTGCCTGCAGCCAAGCCAGTTCTTACAATGAGCAGTACTTC.

The rearrangement joins TRBV12-3 or TRBV12-4 to TRBJ2-1; D perhaps matches TRBD2 (6 bases). Trimming shortened V by 3 bases and J by 3 bases, and 12 bases separated the two germline ends. The CDR3 covers 15 residues. CDR3 DNA sequence: TGTGCCAGCAGTTTCCGTAGCGGACGCTACAATGAGCAGTTCTTC. This translates into CASSFRSGRYNEQFF.

The J gene is TRBJ2-7, the V gene TRBV7-2; 8 positions agree with TRBD2. The germline gives CDR1 SGHTA, CDR2 FQGNSA. V was pared by 5 bases and J by 1 base, with 7 bases of the junction left unmatched. The CDR3 spans 15 residues. Written as DNA, the CDR3 is TGTGCCAGCAGCCCAACGGGACTAGATTCCTACGAGCAGTACTTC. Residues: CASSPTGLDSYEQYF.

This clonotype came up a few times. V gene TRBV7-2 combines with J gene TRBJ2-5, with 13 positions matching TRBD2. Trimming took 1 base from V and 5 from J; bases not matched to a gene: 10. The CDR3 spans 18 residues. The V gene's germline CDR1 is SGHTA and CDR2 FQGNSA. This CDR3 is CASSLVGTSGTGLETQYF. CDR3 in DNA: TGTGCCAGCAGCTTAGTGGGGACTAGCGGGACGGGTTTGGAGACCCAGTACTTC.

V and J are TRBV28 and TRBJ1-2; possible D gene TRBD1, 5 bases. The CDR3 is 16 residues long. Trimming pared 7 bases from V and 1 base from J, leaving 19 bases between. Germline CDR1 is MDHEN and CDR2 is SYDVKM. The CDR3 here is CASTPGGRAGNYGYTF. The CDR3 region has the DNA TGTGCCAGCACTCCCGGCGGCAGGGCGGGTAACTATGGCTACACCTTC.

The V and J genes are TRBV12-3 or TRBV12-4 and TRBJ2-7; TRBD2 aligns across 7 bases. With 5 bases clipped from V and 5 bases from J, the junction kept 9 bases outside the gene matches. This CDR3 has 14 residues. Written as DNA, the CDR3 is TGTGCCAGCAGTCCGGGGGGAAGAGGCGACGAGCAGTACTTC. Its translation: CASSPGGRGDEQYF.

V usage is TRBV10-3 and J usage is TRBJ2-5; D is unresolved. Trimming shortened V by 5 bases and J by 7 bases, and 8 bases separated the two germline ends. The CDR3 runs to 11 residues. The V gene's germline CDR1 is ENHRY and CDR2 SYGVKD. CDR3 loop: CAISSSGTQYF. The CDR3, as DNA: TGTGCCATCAGTAGCTCGGGGACCCAGTACTTC.